This T cell receptor (beta chain) was identified during a study of T cell responses to AZD1222 COVID-19 vaccine. Here immunoSEQ multiplex PCR was the method, and the copy in TCRdb shows in-frame clones only, minus some. Of around 26,000 clones listed, just over 85% were seen once; the top ten hold approximately 2.6%. V was pared by 0 bases and J by 15 bases, with 12 bases between. Germline V gene data show CDR1 as SQVTM and CDR2 as ANQGSEA. The CDR3 consists of 11 residues. Source: peripheral blood, taken 28 days after the second AZD1222 dose. V gene TRBV29-1 combines with J gene TRBJ2-1, with D uncertain. This receptor was taken from an adult who received the AZD1222 COVID-19 vaccine. The CDR3 DNA is TGCAGCGTTGAAGATAGCCGGTCGTGGTTCTTC. Protein: CSVEDSRSWFF.